Listed below are T cell receptor beta chains from one sample, sequenced in a study of regulatory T cells in long-lasting Graves disease. TCRdb analysed the multiplex PCR reads with MiXCR anew, one entry per CDR3 protein. The table shows about 430,000 distinct CDR3 sequences, with around 23% occurring only once. The starting material was peripheral blood mononuclear cells (PBMCs), obtained when the disease was refractory, from a patient treated with antithyroid drugs. All receptors derive from a female donor with Graves disease. Each CDR3 is given with its conserved first and last residue. A D gene is named only where the DNA matches it firmly. Rows may omit the clone size; those that give it use once, few, many or a size class.

DNA: TGCAGTGCTAGAGGAAGTAGTAGGGAGACCCAGTACTTC
CDR3: CSARGSSRETQYF
J: TRBJ2-5
length: 13
size: many
V: TRBV20-1
D: .

DNA: TGCAGTGCTAGAGGGGGAATAGGCACTGAAGCTTTCTTT
CDR3: CSARGGIGTEAFF
J: TRBJ1-1
length: 13
size: few
V: TRBV20-1
D: .

DNA: TGTGCCAGCAGGGGGACTGGGAAGAATCAGCCCCAGCATTTT
CDR3: CASRGTGKNQPQHF
J: TRBJ1-5
length: 14
size: many
V: TRBV2
D: .

DNA: TGTGCCAGCTCACCACTCGGCACTAACACTGAAGCTTTCTTT
CDR3: CASSPLGTNTEAFF
J: TRBJ1-1
length: 14
size: few
V: TRBV18
D: .

DNA: TGTGCCACAACACGGGATGGCAATCAGCCCCAGCATTTT
CDR3: CATTRDGNQPQHF
J: TRBJ1-5
length: 13
size: many
V: TRBV6-1
D: .

DNA: TGTGCCAGTAGTATCCGGGGTAAGGGGAACTATGGCTACACCTTC
CDR3: CASSIRGKGNYGYTF
J: TRBJ1-2
length: 15
size: few
V: TRBV19
D: .

DNA: TGTGCCAGCAGGGGACAGAACACCTACGAGCAGTACTTC
CDR3: CASRGQNTYEQYF
J: TRBJ2-7
length: 13
size: many
V: TRBV12-3/TRBV12-4
D: TRBD1

DNA: TGTGCCAGCAGGCGACTCTCTAGCGGGAGATACAATGAGCAGTTCTTC
CDR3: CASRRLSSGRYNEQFF
J: TRBJ2-1
length: 16
size: .
V: TRBV28
D: TRBD2

DNA: TGTGCCACCAGTGGGCTAGCGGGACCTCGAGGCACCGGGGAGCTGTTTTTT
CDR3: CATSGLAGPRGTGELFF
J: TRBJ2-2
length: 17
size: few
V: TRBV24-1
D: TRBD2

DNA: TGTGCCAGCAGTTTGTGGGGGGATTATGGCTACACCTTC
CDR3: CASSLWGDYGYTF
J: TRBJ1-2
length: 13
size: .
V: TRBV28
D: .

DNA: TGTGCCAGCTTATCCCGAGGGCTCGAGCAGTACTTC
CDR3: CASLSRGLEQYF
J: TRBJ2-7
length: 12
size: many
V: TRBV6-1
D: .

DNA: TGCAGTGCTAGGGTTACAGGCCTCCAAGAGACCCAGTACTTC
CDR3: CSARVTGLQETQYF
J: TRBJ2-5
length: 14
size: few
V: TRBV20-1
D: .

DNA: TGTGCCAGCAGCGTAGAGGCAGGGAGTTCTGAAGCTTTCTTT
CDR3: CASSVEAGSSEAFF
J: TRBJ1-1
length: 14
size: once
V: TRBV9
D: .

DNA: TGTGCCAGCAGCTTAGCACTAGCGAGCTACGAGCAGTACTTC
CDR3: CASSLALASYEQYF
J: TRBJ2-7
length: 14
size: many
V: TRBV7-9
D: TRBD2

DNA: TGCAGTCCGCTCAAGGGGTACGAGCAGTACTTC
CDR3: CSPLKGYEQYF
J: TRBJ2-7
length: 11
size: .
V: TRBV20-1
D: .

DNA: TGTGCCAGCAGGGACAGGAAGTACGAGCAGTACTTC
CDR3: CASRDRKYEQYF
J: TRBJ2-7
length: 12
size: many
V: TRBV2
D: TRBD1

DNA: TGTGCCAGCAGTTACACGTCCCCGACTAGCGGGAGGGCCCTATGGGAGCAGTACTTC
CDR3: CASSYTSPTSGRALWEQYF
J: TRBJ2-7
length: 19
size: many
V: TRBV6-5
D: TRBD2

DNA: TGTGCCAGCAGCATCGGGACAATTGGGAACACCGGGGAGCTGTTTTTT
CDR3: CASSIGTIGNTGELFF
J: TRBJ2-2
length: 16
size: few
V: TRBV7-6
D: .

DNA: TGTGCCAGCAGATGTTGGGACAGGGACCAAGAGACCCAGTACTTC
CDR3: CASRCWDRDQETQYF
J: TRBJ2-5
length: 15
size: many
V: TRBV27
D: TRBD1

DNA: TGTGCCAGCAGCCTCCCTAACAATCAGCCCCAGCATTTT
CDR3: CASSLPNNQPQHF
J: TRBJ1-5
length: 13
size: few
V: TRBV3-1
D: .

DNA: TGTGCCAGCTCGGGCGAGGCGGGACTGGCCTACGAGCAGTACTTC
CDR3: CASSGEAGLAYEQYF
J: TRBJ2-7
length: 15
size: .
V: TRBV18
D: .

DNA: TGTGCCAGCAGTCCGGACAGGGTTCATGGCTACACCTTC
CDR3: CASSPDRVHGYTF
J: TRBJ1-2
length: 13
size: many
V: TRBV28
D: TRBD1

DNA: TGCAGTGCTAGAGATACCGGACTAGCGGGAGGGCCTTCGACGGACATTCAGTACTTC
CDR3: CSARDTGLAGGPSTDIQYF
J: TRBJ2-4
length: 19
size: few
V: TRBV20-1
D: TRBD2

DNA: TGTGCCAGCAGCGAAAATTTGGGTGGGGGGACCGAGCAGTACTTC
CDR3: CASSENLGGGTEQYF
J: TRBJ2-7
length: 15
size: few
V: TRBV7-6
D: .

DNA: TGTGCCAGCAGACGAGAGGCCATCAGGGAGACCCAGTACTTC
CDR3: CASRREAIRETQYF
J: TRBJ2-5
length: 14
size: few
V: TRBV7-2
D: .

DNA: TGCAGTGCTAGTTGGTTGGAGCCGCAGTACTTC
CDR3: CSASWLEPQYF
J: TRBJ2-4
length: 11
size: .
V: TRBV20-1
D: .